This T cell receptor beta chain comes out of a study of regulatory T cells in long-lasting Graves disease (dated by TCRdb to the early 2020s). The study in broad terms: In the newly diagnosed Graves' disease group, patients had been taking antithyroid drugs for less than 3 months. Patients with persistent Graves' disease were compared with patients with newly diagnosed Graves' disease using TCR sequencing and RNA sequencing of peripheral blood. The study was registered as a clinical trial and conducted in China. TCR sequencing covered some 13 persistent and some 20 newly diagnosed Graves' disease patients, some 33 samples in total.

Overall study results and their limits: Because the primary lesion, thyroid tissue, could not be accessed, the study looked at peripheral blood alone. Preferential use of TRBV28, TRBJ1-2 and TRBJ2-5 was observed in persistent disease, whereas TRBV20-1 and TRBJ2-1 were favored in newly diagnosed disease. The small sample size was acknowledged by the authors as a limitation that may reduce accuracy. Patients with persistent disease shared more public clonotypes (about 3,000) than newly diagnosed patients did (around 980). Sequencing and analysis were limited to the TCR beta chain. Persistent Graves' disease patients showed lower TCR Shannon entropy and fewer highly expanded clones than newly diagnosed patients, suggesting clonal expansion.

Note on this clonotype: Its antigen remains undetermined. There are no base qualities to consult, and no much larger clone falls within one base.

Library preparation employed multiplex PCR. These reads were obtained on an Illumina HiSeq 4000. CDR3 regions were amplified by Arm-PCR with iRepertoire HTBI primers to construct TCR beta libraries. PCR products were gel purified before sequencing. The published analysis was carried out like this. Gene usage analysis of CDR3 amino acid clonotypes used the 55 to 65 TRBV and about 14 TRBJ segments found across samples. COPE and FqMerger were used to merge filtered high-quality paired reads into contigs. BLAST was used to align contigs to the IMGT TRBV, TRBD and TRBJ reference genes, and CDR3 was defined following IMGT. Clonotypes above 0.1% frequency were classified as highly expanded clones. Repertoire diversity was measured by Shannon entropy, and V-J evenness by the Gini coefficient. A clonotype found in more than one individual was treated as public. TCRdb reprocessed the public reads (quality trimming at Q25 with fastp, clone calling with MiXCR) and kept in-frame beta chains. Here each entry gathers all rows of one CDR3 protein and keeps the most common genes and DNA. V and J calls and clone size were set by TCRdb, not the authors. Within this sample are 300,000 to 400,000 distinct CDR3 sequences, with about a sixth of them counted one time only. The ten largest account for approximately 30% of the sample.

The label giving this sample's time point can be read as: newly diagnosed GD, antithyroid drugs for less than 3 months. RNA was extracted from PBMCs in TRIzol for both TCR sequencing and RNA sequencing. The diagnosis of Graves' disease was made according to American Thyroid Association guidelines. Patients were recruited from an endocrinology department in Xi'an, China. Each patient gave roughly 10 milliliters of peripheral blood, collected in an EDTA anticoagulant tube. Ficoll Paque Plus density gradient separation was used to isolate PBMCs, and no additional T cell sorting was done. An Agilent 2100 Bioanalyzer and agarose gel were used to check RNA quality, while a NanoDrop 2000 measured RNA concentration. CDR1 MNHEY and CDR2 SMNVEV are derived from the germline V gene (reference sequence). Reading from cysteine to phenylalanine, the CDR3 counts 15 amino acids. Left in the record is the CDR3 DNA by itself, 45 bases read in frame from the first base. Germline trimming amounts to 3 bases on V and 9 bases on J, with 9 as the count of junction bases outside the gene matches.

These same data were also listed under a study on T cells in Graves' hyperthyroidism and ophthalmopathy. The second study reports: Stable Graves' hyperthyroidism was defined as no progression to ophthalmopathy during 18 months of follow-up. The hyperthyroidism patients were between 18 and 65 years old and newly diagnosed, with a disease duration of less than 2 months. Patients with uncontrolled infections, other autoimmune diseases, pregnancy or lactation were excluded. Clinical symptoms, serum thyroxine and TRAb, thyroid ultrasound, and orbital computed tomography formed the basis for the diagnoses. For the first round of RT-PCR on the TCR CDR3, the HTBI primer set was used together with the Qiagen OneStep RT-PCR kit. Most expanded thyroid clonotypes (frequency above 0.001) were also detected in blood, a finding suggesting that blood repertoires may reflect thyroid immune responses. In cross-validation, a model built on a 13 V-J signature told ophthalmopathy apart from stable hyperthyroidism with approximately 90% sensitivity and 81% to 82% specificity, and in testing the same model reached 80%/75%. In validation, the model predicted progression to ophthalmopathy a median of roughly 6.1 months before onset, with approximately 71% sensitivity and 72.22% specificity. To identify TCR V-J signatures that set the groups apart, the researchers used a discovery cohort of 100 patients, made up of under 50 with Graves' ophthalmopathy and about 55 with stable Graves' hyperthyroidism. An independent validation cohort of 18 to 20 hyperthyroidism patients and about 15 patients who later progressed to ophthalmopathy tested prospective prediction of ophthalmopathy. The 95 to 100 discovery patients were randomly split 7:3 into training and test sets. Thyroid tissue and blood T-cell repertoires from about six Graves' hyperthyroidism patients were also compared in the study. After sampling, hyperthyroidism patients received methimazole starting at 30 mg daily, and ophthalmopathy patients received high-dose intravenous methylprednisolone. Libraries were constructed in a second round of multiplex PCR, after which size selection and purification were carried out. Paired-end sequencing of the libraries was performed with 100 bp reads on an Illumina HiSeq2000. SOAPnuke was used to process the raw data, throwing out any read that contained adapters or uncalled bases, had a mean Phred below 15, or lacked an exact constant-primer or identifier match. High-quality paired reads were merged using COPE v1.2.5, and each unique nucleotide sequence was defined as a clonotype. MiTCR v1.1 was used to align the clonotypes against IMGT TRBV, TRBD and TRBJ reference segments. Analysis was restricted to V-J combinations with a frequency above 0.0001, which covered roughly 99% of repertoires. A TCS score was defined as the ratio of F50 (clonal expansion) to E x V (chaos), with BLOSUM62-based TCRdist applied between CDR3 peptides within each V-J. Welch's t-statistics and random forest reduced some 510 V-J features to some 14, which were used in a naive Bayes classifier (R e1071). Sample size was not statistically predetermined, and investigators were not blinded to group allocation. The paper describes TCR Vbeta CDR3 sequencing of roughly 130 peripheral blood samples, made up of 43 ophthalmopathy patients, 70 to 75 hyperthyroidism patients and about 17 progressor patients.

Rearrangement joined TRBV27 to TRBJ2-1, with 9 middle bases fitting TRBD2. The TCR sequence derives from a middle-aged man with Graves disease. Donor details come from another sample of the same person, matched by shared clones. This specimen consisted of peripheral blood mononuclear cells (PBMCs), obtained at new diagnosis, from a patient treated with antithyroid drugs. In nucleotides, the sequence is TGTGCCAGCAGTTTGGTAGCGGGAGTGGTCCCTGAGCAGTTCTTC. It is translated as CASSLVAGVVPEQFF.